The 8 T cell receptor beta chains reported below all come from one sample, sequenced in a study of identical twins. TCRdb re-derived calls from the 5' RACE reads in MiXCR, one entry per CDR3 protein. The repertoire holds approximately 590,000 distinct CDR3 sequences, with 9.6% as singletons. The same sample was also studied in work on yellow fever vaccine responses in identical twins.

The sample taken for sequencing was PBMCs. These receptors were taken from a woman aged 18-35 years in good health.

This clonotype showed up many times. The chain employs TRBV7-9 and TRBJ2-7; possible D gene TRBD1, 6 bases. The germline CDR1 and CDR2 sequences are SEHNR and FQNEAQ (reference sequence). CDR3 length: 13 residues. The germline V and J ends were trimmed by 5 bases and 3 bases, with 11 bases remaining between them. This chain's CDR3 is CASSPEDSYEQYF. In DNA, the CDR3 is TGTGCCAGCAGCCCCGAGGACAGCTACGAGCAGTACTTC.

This chain connects TRBV2 to TRBJ2-1; D unclear. The germline V and J ends were trimmed by 5 bases and 7 bases, with 6 bases remaining between them. Germline lookup yields CDR1 SNHLY and CDR2 FYNNEI. CDR3 length: 11 amino acids. CDR3 sequence (DNA): TGTGCCAGCAGTTACCCTAATGAGCAGTTCTTC. It codes for CASSYPNEQFF.

This clonotype has ten or more counts. The genes are TRBV7-3 and TRBJ2-1; 9 nucleotides match TRBD2. This CDR3 is built from 15 residues. Looked up from germline, CDR1 is SGHTA and CDR2 is FQGTGA. V lost 1 base to trimming and J lost 9 bases; unmatched junction nucleotides: 7. The CDR3 bases are TGTGCCAGCAGCTTAATCGTAGCGGGGGTGGGTGAGCAGTTCTTC. Translating gives CASSLIVAGVGEQFF.

This clonotype appeared many times. This rearrangement joins TRBV29-1 to TRBJ2-3; D not resolved. The V gene's germline CDR1 is SQVTM and CDR2 ANQGSEA. Between the trimmed V and J ends, which lost 1 base and 2 bases, there was a span of 4 bases. The CDR3 is 12 amino acids. In DNA form, the CDR3 reads TGCAGCGTTGAAGTACTCACAGATACGCAGTATTTT. It yields the protein CSVEVLTDTQYF.

In its sample, this clonotype was seen a few times. This chain connects TRBV7-8 to TRBJ2-1; D is undetermined. Trimming took off 1 base at V and 8 bases at J, with 15 bases between the two ends. Germline V CDR1 and CDR2: SGHVS, FQNEAQ. The CDR3 is 15 amino acids. The CDR3 spells CASSLVAAPHDEQFF. The CDR3 nucleotides are TGTGCCAGCAGCTTAGTGGCGGCCCCTCACGATGAGCAGTTCTTC.

The sample holds many counts of this clonotype. The rearrangement links TRBV6-1 to TRBJ2-1, with TRBD2 matching 9 bases. J gave up 8 bases and V 6 bases, and 8 bases lay outside the gene matches. This CDR3 contains 14 residues. In germline, CDR1 is MNHNS, CDR2 SASEGT. CDR3 coding DNA: TGTGCCAGCAGCGTGGCTAGCGGGATCTATGAGCAGTTCTTC. Translation gives CASSVASGIYEQFF.

In this sample, this clonotype turned up a few times. The chain carries TRBV5-1 and TRBJ2-7; D gene ambiguous. Deletions cut 1 base from V and 1 base from J, with 12 bases between. The CDR3 is made up of 15 amino acids. Germline V gene data show CDR1 as SGHRS and CDR2 as YFSETQ. The CDR3 region is CASSLWAGPSYEQYF. The CDR3 DNA sequence: TGCGCCAGCAGCTTGTGGGCAGGACCGTCCTACGAGCAGTACTTC.

This clonotype was seen more than once but under ten times. Compared with germline, one end of the junction differs, possibly owing to a read error. V is TRBV12-3 or TRBV12-4 and J is TRBJ1-1; D might be TRBD1 (6 bases). The CDR3 spans 14 residues. This CDR3 reads CASRLGQTGTEAFF. The CDR3 DNA sequence: TGTGCCAGCAGGTTAGGACAGACGGGCACTGAAGCTTTCTTT.